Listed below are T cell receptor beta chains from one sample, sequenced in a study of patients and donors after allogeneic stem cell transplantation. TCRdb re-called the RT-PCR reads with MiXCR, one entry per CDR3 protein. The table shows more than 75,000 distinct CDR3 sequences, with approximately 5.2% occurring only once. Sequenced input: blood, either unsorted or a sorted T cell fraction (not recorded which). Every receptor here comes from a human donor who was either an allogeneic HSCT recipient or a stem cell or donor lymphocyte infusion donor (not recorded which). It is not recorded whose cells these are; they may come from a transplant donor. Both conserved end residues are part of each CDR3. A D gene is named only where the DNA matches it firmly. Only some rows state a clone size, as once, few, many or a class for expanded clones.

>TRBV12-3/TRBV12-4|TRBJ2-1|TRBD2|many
CASTTSGRFNEQFF
TGTGCCAGCACCACTAGCGGGAGGTTCAATGAGCAGTTCTTC
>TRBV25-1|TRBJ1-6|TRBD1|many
CASSEQGANSPLHF
TGTGCCAGCAGTGAACAGGGGGCCAATTCACCCCTCCACTTT
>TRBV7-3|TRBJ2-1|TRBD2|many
CASSSPPTSEGNEQFF
TGTGCCAGCAGCTCACCACCGACTAGCGAAGGCAATGAGCAGTTCTTC
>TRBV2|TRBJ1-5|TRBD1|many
CASRGAGTGGAPQHF
TGTGCCAGCCGGGGCGCTGGGACAGGGGGAGCGCCCCAGCATTTT
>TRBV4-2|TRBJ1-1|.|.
CASSQGFGGNTEAFF
TGTGCCAGCAGCCAAGGGTTCGGGGGGAACACTGAAGCTTTCTTT
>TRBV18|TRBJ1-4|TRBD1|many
CASSPVNRGGEKLFF
TGTGCCAGCTCACCAGTGAACAGGGGAGGCGAAAAACTGTTTTTT
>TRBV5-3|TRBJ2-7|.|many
CARSSLQLGPYEQYF
TGTGCCAGAAGCTCCCTCCAGTTAGGTCCATACGAGCAGTACTTC
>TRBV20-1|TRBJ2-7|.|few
CSAFRPSGPPGEQYF
TGCAGTGCTTTCCGACCCTCGGGACCTCCAGGGGAGCAGTACTTC
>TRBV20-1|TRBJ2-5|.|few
CSARGWEETQYF
TGCAGTGCTAGAGGGTGGGAAGAGACCCAGTACTTC
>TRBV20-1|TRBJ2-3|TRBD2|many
CSASWASGRAGTDTQYF
TGCAGTGCTAGCTGGGCTAGCGGGAGGGCTGGGACAGATACGCAGTATTTT
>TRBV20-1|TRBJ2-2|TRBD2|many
CSASTGLASGELFF
TGCAGTGCTAGCACGGGACTAGCGAGCGGGGAGCTGTTTTTT
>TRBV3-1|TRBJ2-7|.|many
CASSPVPYEQYF
TGTGCCAGCAGCCCAGTACCCTACGAGCAGTACTTC
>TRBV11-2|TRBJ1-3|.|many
CASSLEHGAAGNTIYF
TGTGCCAGCAGCTTAGAGCACGGGGCAGCCGGAAACACCATATATTTT
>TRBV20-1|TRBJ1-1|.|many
CSARDPGVQKAFF
TGCAGTGCTAGAGATCCGGGGGTCCAGAAAGCTTTCTTT
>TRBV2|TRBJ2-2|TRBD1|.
CAGTEAGELFF
TGTGCCGGGACAGAGGCCGGGGAGCTGTTTTTT
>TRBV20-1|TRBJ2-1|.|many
CSATRTELTYNEQFF
TGCAGTGCTACTCGGACAGAACTAACCTACAATGAGCAGTTCTTC
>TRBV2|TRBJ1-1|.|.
CASSPTTGTEAFF
TGTGCCAGCAGTCCAACCACGGGGACTGAAGCTTTCTTT
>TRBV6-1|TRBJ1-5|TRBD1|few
CASSDLFGTGALRQPQHF
TGTGCCAGCAGTGATTTATTCGGGACAGGGGCGCTTAGGCAGCCCCAGCATTTT
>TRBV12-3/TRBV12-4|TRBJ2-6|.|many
CASSLRAAGANVLTF
TGTGCCAGCAGCCTCCGGGCAGCTGGGGCCAACGTCCTGACTTTC
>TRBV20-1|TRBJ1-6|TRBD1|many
CSAKDRGLSPLHF
TGCAGTGCTAAGGACAGGGGTCTTTCACCCCTCCACTTT
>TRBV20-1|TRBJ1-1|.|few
CSAGPKPTEAFF
TGCAGTGCTGGGCCCAAGCCCACTGAAGCTTTCTTT
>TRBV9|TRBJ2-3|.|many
CASSPQITDTQYF
TGTGCCAGCAGCCCCCAAATTACAGATACGCAGTATTTT
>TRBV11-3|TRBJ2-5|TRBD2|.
CASSHSSGGGETQYF
TGTGCCAGCAGCCATTCTAGCGGTGGGGGAGAGACCCAGTACTTC
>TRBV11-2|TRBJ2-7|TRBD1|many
CASSLAGGDYEQYF
TGTGCCAGCAGCTTGGCAGGGGGCGATTACGAGCAGTACTTC
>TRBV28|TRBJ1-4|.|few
CASTSPRGGAVGEKLFF
TGTGCCAGCACCTCTCCGAGGGGGGGGGCGGTTGGGGAAAAACTGTTTTTT
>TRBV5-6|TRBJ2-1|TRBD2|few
CASSLVSVAGHNEQFF
TGTGCCAGCAGCTTGGTTTCCGTAGCGGGTCACAATGAGCAGTTCTTC
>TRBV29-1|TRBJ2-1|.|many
CSVLHTTNEQFF
TGCAGCGTTCTGCACACGACAAATGAGCAGTTCTTC
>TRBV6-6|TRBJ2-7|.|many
CASSYSSRLEQYF
TGTGCCAGCAGTTACTCGAGCCGTCTAGAGCAGTACTTC
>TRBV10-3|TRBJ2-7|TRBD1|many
CAISEEGQGAYEQYF
TGTGCCATCAGTGAGGAGGGACAGGGGGCCTACGAGCAGTACTTC
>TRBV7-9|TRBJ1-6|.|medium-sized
CASSPPGRGNSPLHF
TGTGCCAGCAGCCCCCCGGGACGGGGTAATTCACCCCTCCACTTT
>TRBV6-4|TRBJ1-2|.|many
CASSDPGSNYGYTF
TGTGCCAGCAGTGACCCGGGATCTAACTATGGCTACACCTTC
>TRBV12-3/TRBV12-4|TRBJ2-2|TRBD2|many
CASSQGLIAGGTGELFF
TGTGCCAGCAGCCAGGGGTTGATAGCGGGAGGAACCGGGGAGCTGTTTTTT
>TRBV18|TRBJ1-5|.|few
CASSPQTAYSNQPQHF
TGTGCCAGCTCACCACAGACAGCCTATAGCAATCAGCCCCAGCATTTT
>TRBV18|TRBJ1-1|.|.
CASSPDLGLNTEAFF
TGTGCCAGCTCACCTGACCTCGGGCTGAACACTGAAGCTTTCTTT
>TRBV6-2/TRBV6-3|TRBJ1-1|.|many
CASSHREMNTEAFF
TGTGCCAGCAGTCACAGGGAGATGAACACTGAAGCTTTCTTT
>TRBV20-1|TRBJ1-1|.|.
CSARRATFMNTEAFF
TGCAGTGCTAGACGGGCTACATTCATGAACACTGAAGCTTTCTTT
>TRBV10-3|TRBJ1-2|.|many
CAIYGDNYGYTF
TGTGCCATCTATGGGGACAACTATGGCTACACCTTC
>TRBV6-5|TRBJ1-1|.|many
CASSYSQMNTEAFF
TGTGCCAGCAGTTACTCGCAGATGAACACTGAAGCTTTCTTT
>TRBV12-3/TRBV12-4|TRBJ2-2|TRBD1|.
CASSSDRGWFGAELFF
TGTGCCAGCAGCTCTGACAGGGGGTGGTTCGGCGCTGAGCTGTTTTTT
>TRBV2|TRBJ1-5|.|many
CASSEWYGSNQPQHF
TGTGCCAGCAGTGAATGGTATGGCAGCAATCAGCCCCAGCATTTT
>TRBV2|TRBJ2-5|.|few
CASSPLITGETQYF
TGTGCCAGCAGCCCCTTGATTACGGGGGAGACCCAGTACTTC
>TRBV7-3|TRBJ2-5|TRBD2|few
CASSLSGSGGQETQYF
TGTGCCAGCAGCTTATCTGGTAGCGGGGGGCAAGAGACCCAGTACTTC
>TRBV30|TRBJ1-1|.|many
CAWRVTANTEAFF
TGTGCCTGGAGGGTGACAGCCAACACTGAAGCTTTCTTT
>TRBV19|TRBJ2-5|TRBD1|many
CASSPDRGVGIQETQHF
TGTGCCAGTAGTCCGGACAGGGGTGTGGGGATCCAAGAGACCCAGCACTTC
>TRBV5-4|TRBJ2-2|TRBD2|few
CASSSLAGGDTGELFF
TGTGCCAGCAGCTCCCTAGCGGGAGGGGACACCGGGGAGCTGTTTTTT
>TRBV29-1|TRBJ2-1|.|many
CSVFLTNNEQFF
TGCAGCGTTTTTCTGACAAACAATGAGCAGTTCTTC
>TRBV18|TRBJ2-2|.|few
CASSRGIAEITGELFF
TGTGCCAGCTCACGAGGAATAGCGGAGATCACCGGGGAGCTGTTTTTT
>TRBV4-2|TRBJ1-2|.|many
CASSQSLDGYTF
TGTGCCAGCAGCCAAAGCCTGGATGGCTACACCTTC
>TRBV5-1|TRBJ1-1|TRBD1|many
CASSFRQGNTEAFF
TGCGCCAGCAGCTTCCGACAGGGGAACACTGAAGCTTTCTTT
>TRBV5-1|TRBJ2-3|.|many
CASSLEGVTDTQYF
TGCGCCAGCAGCTTGGAAGGGGTCACAGATACGCAGTATTTT
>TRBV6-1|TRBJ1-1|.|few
CASSELRFRGKGTEAFF
TGTGCCAGCAGTGAACTCCGATTCCGGGGGAAGGGCACTGAAGCTTTCTTT
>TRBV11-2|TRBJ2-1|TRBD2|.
CASSSPGGSGGAARQFF
TGTGCCAGCAGCTCCCCCGGGGGTAGCGGGGGGGCCGCTCGGCAGTTCTTC
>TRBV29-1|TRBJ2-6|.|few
CSVVLADSAFSGANVLTF
TGCAGCGTTGTTTTGGCAGACAGCGCCTTCTCTGGGGCCAACGTCCTGACTTTC
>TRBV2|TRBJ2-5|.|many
CASSDNHQETQYF
TGTGCCAGCAGTGATAATCACCAAGAGACCCAGTACTTC
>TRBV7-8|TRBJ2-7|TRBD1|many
CASSSYRGLGYEQYF
TGTGCCAGCAGCTCGTACAGGGGATTAGGCTACGAGCAGTACTTC
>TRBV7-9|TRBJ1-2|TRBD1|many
CASSAPRGGVNYGYTF
TGTGCCAGCAGCGCACCCAGGGGGGGAGTTAACTATGGCTACACCTTC